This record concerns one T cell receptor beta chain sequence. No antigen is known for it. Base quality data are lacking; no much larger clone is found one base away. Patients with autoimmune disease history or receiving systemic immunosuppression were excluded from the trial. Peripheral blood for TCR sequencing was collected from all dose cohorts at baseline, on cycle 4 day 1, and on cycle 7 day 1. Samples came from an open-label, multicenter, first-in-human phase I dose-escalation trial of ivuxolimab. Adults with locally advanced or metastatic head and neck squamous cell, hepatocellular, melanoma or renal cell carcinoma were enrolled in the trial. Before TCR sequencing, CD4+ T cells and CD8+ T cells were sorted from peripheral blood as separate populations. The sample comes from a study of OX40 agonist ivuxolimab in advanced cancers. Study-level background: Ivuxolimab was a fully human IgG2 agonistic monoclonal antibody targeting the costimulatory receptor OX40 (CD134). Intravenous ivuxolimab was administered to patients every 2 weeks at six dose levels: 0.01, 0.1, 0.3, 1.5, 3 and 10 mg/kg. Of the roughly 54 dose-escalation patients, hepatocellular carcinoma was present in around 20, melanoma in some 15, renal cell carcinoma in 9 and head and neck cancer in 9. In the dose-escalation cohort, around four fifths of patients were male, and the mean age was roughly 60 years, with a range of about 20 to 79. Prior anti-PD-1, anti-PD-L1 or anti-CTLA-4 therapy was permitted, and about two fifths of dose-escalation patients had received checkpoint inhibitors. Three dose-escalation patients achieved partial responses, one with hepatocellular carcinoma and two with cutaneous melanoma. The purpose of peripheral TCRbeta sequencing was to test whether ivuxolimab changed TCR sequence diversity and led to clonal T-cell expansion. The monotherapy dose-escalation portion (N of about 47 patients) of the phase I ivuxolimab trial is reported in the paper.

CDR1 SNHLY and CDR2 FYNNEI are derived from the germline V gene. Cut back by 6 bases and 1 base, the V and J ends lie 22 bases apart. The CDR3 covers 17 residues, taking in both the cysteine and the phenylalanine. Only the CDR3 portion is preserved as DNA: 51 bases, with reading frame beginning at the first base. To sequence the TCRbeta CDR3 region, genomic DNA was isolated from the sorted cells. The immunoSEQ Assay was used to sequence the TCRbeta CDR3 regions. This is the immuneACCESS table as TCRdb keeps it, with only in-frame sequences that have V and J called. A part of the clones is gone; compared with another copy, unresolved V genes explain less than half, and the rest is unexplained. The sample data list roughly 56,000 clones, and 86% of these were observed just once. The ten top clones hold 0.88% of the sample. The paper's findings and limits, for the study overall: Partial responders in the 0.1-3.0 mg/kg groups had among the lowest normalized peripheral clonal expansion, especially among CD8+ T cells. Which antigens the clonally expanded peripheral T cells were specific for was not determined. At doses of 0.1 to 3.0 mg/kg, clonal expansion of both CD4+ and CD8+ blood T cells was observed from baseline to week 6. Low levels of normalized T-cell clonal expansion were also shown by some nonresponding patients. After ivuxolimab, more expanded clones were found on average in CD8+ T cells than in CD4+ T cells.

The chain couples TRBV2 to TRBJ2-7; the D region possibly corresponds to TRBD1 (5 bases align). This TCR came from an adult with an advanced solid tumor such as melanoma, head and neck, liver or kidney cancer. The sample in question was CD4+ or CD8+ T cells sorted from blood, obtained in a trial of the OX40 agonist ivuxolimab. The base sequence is TGTGCCAGCAGGAGTCGAGAGACAGTCTCTACGTCCTACGAGCAGTACTTC. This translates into CASRSRETVSTSYEQYF.